One and the same sample provided the 26 T cell receptor beta chains below, sequenced in a study of T cells in Graves' hyperthyroidism and ophthalmopathy. Researchers amplified the TCR beta CDR3 regions from RNA transcripts. First-round RT-PCR targeting the TCR CDR3 was performed with the HTBI primer set. TCRdb re-analysed the multiplex PCR reads in MiXCR, keeping a single row per CDR3 protein. This sample has around 340,000 distinct CDR3 sequences; approximately 18% occur once, and the top ten carry roughly 49%. Sequencing used blood. The receptors shown here come from a woman in her fifties or sixties with Graves' hyperthyroidism.

The chain couples TRBV7-6 to TRBJ2-1; 13 bases line up with TRBD2. CDR1 is SGHVS and CDR2 is FNYEAQ in the germline V gene. The V segment lost 1 base and the J segment 2 bases; nucleotides outside the gene matches: 2. The CDR3 runs 17 residues. CDR3 in DNA: TGTGCCAGCAGCTTAGATGGGACTAGCGGGGCCTACAATGAGCAGTTCTTC. Its protein is CASSLDGTSGAYNEQFF.

Comments on this clonotype: The junction differs from germline at one of its ends, possibly a read error. The chain recombines TRBV7-8 with TRBJ2-7; 8 bases fit TRBD1. The germline gives CDR1 SGHVS, CDR2 FQNEAQ. The CDR3 consists of 13 residues. The CDR3 reads CASSPQGAYKQYF. The CDR3 nucleotides are TGTGCCAGCAGCCCCCAGGGGGCCTACAAGCAGTACTTC. The full variable domain, its missing parts supplied by reference TRBV7-8 and TRBJ2-7, is GAGVSQSPRYKVAKRGQDVALRCDPISGHVSLFWYQQALGQGPEFLTYFQNEAQLDKSGLPSDRFFAERPEGSVSTLKIQRTQQEDSAVYLCASSPQGAYKQYFGPGTRLTVT.

As concerns this clonotype: A read error is possible here, since a much larger clone lies one base away. V usage is TRBV2 and J usage is TRBJ1-1; tentative D call: TRBD1 (6 bases). With 7 bases removed from V and 3 bases from J, the gap between germline ends came to 15 bases. This CDR3 region has 14 residues. Germline loops: CDR1 SNHLY, CDR2 FYNNEI. DNA of the CDR3: TGTGCCAGCAAGACTGGACAGACGGACACTGAAGCTTTCTTT. Its translation: CASKTGQTDTEAFF.

This clonotype was counted between two and nine times. This chain connects TRBV2 to TRBJ1-2; D gene uncertain. The CDR3 has 17 residues. Trimming removed 5 bases at V and 2 bases at J, with 21 bases between. From germline, CDR1 is SNHLY and CDR2 FYNNEI. CDR3 region: CASSLSPALTQNYGYTF. The CDR3 coding sequence is TGTGCCAGCAGTTTATCGCCCGCCTTAACCCAAAACTATGGCTACACCTTC.

V usage is TRBV3-1 and J usage is TRBJ1-3; weak D call: TRBD1 (5 bases). V gave up 4 bases and J gave up 11 bases, with 15 bases separating them. The germline V gene encodes CDR1 LGHDT and CDR2 YNNKEL (reference sequence). The CDR3 consists of 13 residues. The CDR3 protein is CASSRDGRGAIYF. The CDR3 DNA reads TGTGCCAGCAGCCGAGATGGACGGGGGGCCATATATTTT. The complete variable domain, with remaining parts taken from reference TRBV3-1 and TRBJ1-3, reads DTAVSQTPKYLVTQMGNDKSIKCEQNLGHDTMYWYKQDSKKFLKIMFSYNNKELIINETVPNRFSPKSPDKAHLNLHINSLELGDSAVYFCASSRDGRGAIYFGEGSWLTVV.

The chain has TRBV5-8 and TRBJ1-1; no reliable D call. Germline V gene data show CDR1 as SGHTS and CDR2 as YDEGEE. Between the trimmed V and J ends, which lost 0 bases and 1 base, there was a span of 7 bases. The CDR3 length is 14 residues. The CDR3 DNA is TGTGCCAGCAGCTTGGCTCGACAGAACACTGAAGCTTTCTTT. Translated: CASSLARQNTEAFF.

V and J are TRBV7-9 and TRBJ2-7, with no clear D. CDR1 is SEHNR, CDR2 FQNEAQ, per germline (reference sequence). The V end lost 2 bases, the J end lost 2 bases, and 4 bases lay between the germline ends. CDR3 length: 12 residues. The CDR3: CASSLQPYEQYF. The CDR3 nucleotides are TGTGCCAGCAGCTTACAGCCCTACGAGCAGTACTTC.

This clonotype was picked up a small number of times. The chain carries TRBV11-2 and TRBJ2-1; 9 nucleotides match TRBD1. In germline, CDR1 is SGHAT, CDR2 FQNNGV. V gave up 6 bases and J gave up 6 bases; unmatched junction bases: 9. The CDR3 loop spans 15 amino acids. CDR3: CASRPLQGAFNEQFF. The DNA of the CDR3 is TGTGCCAGCAGACCTTTACAGGGGGCCTTCAATGAGCAGTTCTTC.

This clonotype has a count of ten or more. The V call is TRBV20-1, the J call TRBJ2-7; 7 nucleotides line up with TRBD2. V lost 2 bases and J lost 1; bases outside the gene matches: 5. The CDR3 consists of 14 residues. Germline V gene lookup returns CDR1 DFQATT and CDR2 SNEGSKA (reference sequence). The CDR3: CSARRAGISYEQYF. The DNA of the CDR3 is TGCAGTGCTAGACGAGCGGGGATTTCCTACGAGCAGTACTTC.

This clonotype was counted at least ten times. V gene TRBV2 combines with J gene TRBJ2-7; D may correspond to TRBD1 or TRBD2 (5 bases each). The germline V gene encodes CDR1 SNHLY and CDR2 FYNNEI. The germline V and J ends were trimmed by 5 bases and 6 bases, with 17 bases remaining between them. This CDR3 has 14 residues. The CDR3 protein is CASSRPGSGAEQYF. The CDR3 nucleotides read TGTGCCAGCAGTCGGCCAGGGAGCGGTGCCGAGCAGTACTTC.

This sequence joins TRBV7-2 and TRBJ2-1; D might be TRBD2 (5 bases). There are 14 residues in the CDR3. CDR1 is SGHTA and CDR2 is FQGNSA in the germline V gene. V was trimmed by 6 bases and J by 7 bases, leaving 16 bases between them. CDR3 bases: TGTGCCAGCAGTCCCGGGGTGGCTTCGAATGAGCAGTTCTTC. This encodes CASSPGVASNEQFF.

This clonotype was seen only a few times. This chain connects TRBV2 to TRBJ1-5; D perhaps matches TRBD1 (6 bases). From germline, CDR1 is SNHLY and CDR2 FYNNEI. Trimming removed 0 bases from V and 6 bases from J, with 12 bases in between. This CDR3 region has 15 residues. CDR3 sequence: CASSEALAGAQPQHF. CDR3 coding DNA: TGTGCCAGCAGTGAAGCGCTAGCGGGGGCTCAGCCCCAGCATTTT.

This clonotype has more than one count but fewer than ten. The gene calls are TRBV19 and TRBJ1-5; D uncertain. The germline V and J ends were trimmed by 3 bases and 8 bases, with 14 bases remaining between them. Germline V gene sequence: CDR1 LNHDA, CDR2 SQIVND (reference sequence). The CDR3 covers 14 residues. This CDR3 reads CASSISNSLKPQHF. The CDR3 DNA sequence: TGTGCCAGTAGTATTAGCAACAGCCTTAAGCCCCAGCATTTT.

This clonotype was observed at least ten times. The CDR3 bases are TGCAGCGTTGTGGGTAGAGGTTCCTACGAGCAGTACTTC. This translates into CSVVGRGSYEQYF. V and J are TRBV29-1 and TRBJ2-7; D not resolved. This CDR3 is 13 amino acids long. Germline V lookup: CDR1 SQVTM, CDR2 ANQGSEA. Between the trimmed V and J ends, which lost 4 bases and 1 base, there was a span of 11 bases.

In this sample, this clonotype turned up a few times. V usage is TRBV2 and J usage is TRBJ2-2, with a possible D match to TRBD2 (5 bases). This CDR3 region has 12 residues. CDR1 SNHLY and CDR2 FYNNEI come from the germline V gene. Deletions cut 8 bases from V and 4 bases from J, with 8 bases between. The CDR3 coding sequence is TGTGCCAGCGTGAGGGCCACCGGGGAGCTGTTTTTT. Its translation is CASVRATGELFF.

This clonotype has at least ten counts. The chain is built from TRBV3-1 and TRBJ2-3; D possibly corresponds to TRBD2 (6 bases). V was pared by 1 base and J by 4 bases, with 6 bases between. Germline assignment: CDR1 LGHDT and CDR2 YNNKEL (reference sequence). The CDR3 extends over 13 amino acids. This CDR3 is CASSQGRADTQYF. In DNA, the CDR3 is TGTGCCAGCAGCCAAGGGAGGGCAGATACGCAGTATTTT.

The chain couples TRBV9 to TRBJ1-3; D remains ambiguous. The V end was cut by 3 bases, the J end by 0 bases, with 7 bases between. Germline loops: CDR1 SGDLS, CDR2 YYNGEE. The CDR3 contains 14 residues. The CDR3 DNA sequence: TGTGCCAGCAGCGGAGGTTTCTCTGGAAACACCATATATTTT. The encoded protein is CASSGGFSGNTIYF.

This clonotype occurred many times. The chain couples TRBV2 to TRBJ2-3, with TRBD2 matching 8 bases. The CDR3 is made up of 14 amino acids. Germline trimming cut 7 bases from V and 1 base from J; bases unmatched to any gene: 4. The V gene's germline CDR1 is SNHLY and CDR2 FYNNEI. The CDR3 bases are TGTGCCAGCAAGGTGACTAGCGGCACAGATACGCAGTATTTT. It is translated as CASKVTSGTDTQYF.

The chain employs TRBV29-1 and TRBJ2-3; 8 bases fit TRBD2. Per germline, CDR1 SQVTM and CDR2 ANQGSEA. This CDR3 spans 16 amino acids. V gave up 4 bases and J gave up 5 bases; unmatched junction bases: 14. CDR3 in amino acids: CSVVPTYVGRGDTQYF. The CDR3 bases are TGCAGCGTTGTCCCCACTTATGTCGGGAGGGGAGATACGCAGTATTTT.

This clonotype occurred many times. The chain joins TRBV7-9 to TRBJ1-1; a possible D gene is TRBD1 (5 bases). V was shortened by 2 bases and J by 3 bases, with 13 bases between the two germline ends. CDR3 length equals 15 residues. Germline-derived CDR1 and CDR2 are SEHNR and FQNEAQ (reference sequence). This CDR3 is CASSLTGGTDTEAFF. CDR3 DNA: TGTGCCAGCAGCTTAACGGGAGGGACGGACACTGAAGCTTTCTTT.

This clonotype was counted a few times. CDR3 protein: CAWNPGTDNEKLFF. The DNA for the CDR3 is TGTGCCTGGAATCCGGGGACAGATAATGAAAAACTGTTTTTT. This chain connects TRBV30 to TRBJ1-4; TRBD1 aligns across 7 bases. Germline V CDR1 and CDR2: GTSNPN, SVGIG (reference sequence). J lost 4 bases, V lost 4 bases, and 6 bases had no gene match. The CDR3 totals 14 residues.

J is TRBJ2-1 and V is TRBV28, with 13 bases aligning to TRBD2. The CDR3 has 16 residues. V lost 6 bases and J lost 1; bases outside the gene matches: 3. The V gene's germline CDR1 is MDHEN and CDR2 SYDVKM. The CDR3 DNA reads TGTGCCAGCAGGACTAGCGGGAGGTCATCCTACAATGAGCAGTTCTTC. Protein sequence: CASRTSGRSSYNEQFF.

At least ten counts were recorded for this clonotype. The gene calls are TRBV28 and TRBJ2-5; unclear D gene. The CDR3 is 13 amino acids. Deletions cut 10 bases from V and 2 bases from J, with 14 bases between. Germline V gene sequence: CDR1 MDHEN, CDR2 SYDVKM. Here the CDR3 DNA reads TGTGCCACCTACACAGCCTTACAAGAGACCCAGTACTTC. This sequence encodes CATYTALQETQYF.

The J gene is TRBJ2-7, the V gene TRBV4-1; unclear D gene. This CDR3 contains 14 residues. In germline, CDR1 is MGHRA, CDR2 YSYEKL. V lost 1 base to trimming and J lost 0 bases, with 7 bases between them. The CDR3: CASSQVLNSYEQYV. CDR3 DNA sequence: TGCGCCAGCAGCCAAGTTTTGAACTCCTACGAGCAGTACGTC.

This clonotype has a handful of counts. This chain connects TRBV18 to TRBJ1-5; TRBD1 is a possible D gene (5 bases). Germline CDR1 reads KGHSH; CDR2 reads LQKENI. This CDR3 has 15 residues. Trimming stripped 4 bases from V and 6 bases from J, with 16 bases between. The CDR3 spells CASSRGGSAGQPQHF. In nucleotides, the CDR3 is TGTGCCAGCTCACGGGGGGGGTCAGCCGGTCAGCCCCAGCATTTT.

In its sample, this clonotype was seen many times. The rearrangement links TRBV28 to TRBJ2-3; perhaps TRBD1 as D (5 bases). With 2 bases removed from V and 1 base from J, the gap between germline ends came to 10 bases. The CDR3 totals 15 residues. Germline CDR1 MDHEN, CDR2 SYDVKM. CDR3: CASSLVGRGTDTQYF. For the CDR3, the DNA is TGTGCCAGCAGTTTAGTGGGCAGGGGCACAGATACGCAGTATTTT.